The clone carrying this T cell receptor beta chain was detected only a few times. Its specificity is unknown. The data are from a study of T-cell memory formation after mild COVID-19. Turning to the study itself: Largely, the TCR clusters proved donor specific.

UMIs and sample barcodes were carried by the TCR alpha and TCR beta cDNA libraries that 5'RACE produced using constant-segment primers. TCRdb independently ran MiXCR on the 5' RACE reads; one entry per CDR3 protein. Counted here are hundreds of thousands of distinct CDR3 sequences, roughly 22% occurring once; the ten biggest clones make up about 8.7%. Study-wide points: Clones that contracted from day 15 to 85 were balanced CD4/CD8, while later expanders leaned CD4+. CD4+ contracting clones were found mainly in CM and EM, and CD8+ ones in EMRA.

The sequence was obtained from an adult woman who had mild COVID-19 (a few samples of this study predate the infection). Cell type and time point are not known. Sequenced material: PBMCs or a T cell subset sorted from them (not recorded which).

CDR3 region: CASSPGRAGDSGEQYF. Written as DNA, the CDR3 is TGCGCCAGCAGCCCCGGAAGGGCAGGGGATTCTGGCGAGCAGTACTTC. The genes are TRBV4-1 and TRBJ2-7; weak D call: TRBD1 (6 bases). Germline V gene lookup returns CDR1 MGHRA and CDR2 YSYEKL. The length of the CDR3 is 16 residues. Trimming took 4 bases from V and 6 from J, leaving 22 bases between them.